This T cell receptor beta chain was obtained from a study of shared T cell receptors in the human thymus. For this clone: The same CDR3 can be traced to other DNA sequences in this sample.

The CDR3 loop spans 13 amino acids. Germline V gene lookup returns CDR1 MNHEY and CDR2 SVGAGI. Unmatched junction bases numbered 2, after V lost 5 bases and J lost 2 bases. Data came from immunoSEQ multiplex PCR; TCRdb stores just in-frame clones and leaves some out. The sample carries about 660,000 clones, roughly 88% recorded once. In addition, the sample was reused for a study of human thymus T cells. From that second work: Among the donors, all were healthy Finnish infants having corrective surgery for congenital heart defects. Resections removed during corrective heart surgery provided the thymus tissue used. Apparent bias marked the V and J gene usage of thymic and blood repertoires. Thymic repertoires of unrelated individuals were reported in related research to overlap highly.

The receptor's source is a boy in the first two years of life with a congenital heart defect. V usage is TRBV6-5 and J usage is TRBJ2-7; 8 bases are a match to TRBD1. The sequencing input was thymocytes. CDR3 in DNA: TGTGCCAGCAGTAGGACAGGGCCCTACGAGCAGTACTTC. Amino acid sequence: CASSRTGPYEQYF.